This entry lists 13 T cell receptor beta chains sequenced from one sample in a study of shared clonotypes between healthy human individuals. Measured with immunoSEQ multiplex PCR; TCRdb has only the in-frame clones, and not every one. In the table there are about 2.4 million clones, roughly 93% of which are singletons. Sequencing was carried out using naive CD4+ T cells from PBMCs. Indicated subset: CD45RA+ positively selected. The receptors come from a man aged 18 to 30 in good health. Some clones in this sample may be carry-over from other donors' samples.

This chain connects TRBV7-9 to TRBJ2-7; D remains ambiguous. Trimming stripped 2 bases from V and 6 bases from J, with 11 bases between. The CDR3 is 13 amino acids. CDR1 is SEHNR, CDR2 FQNEAQ, per germline (reference sequence). The CDR3 spells CASSLTRRGEQYF. The DNA of the CDR3 is TGTGCCAGCAGCTTAACGCGGCGTGGCGAGCAGTACTTC.

Of note for this clone: Different DNA sequences within this sample yield the same CDR3. The V call is TRBV6-5, the J call TRBJ2-5, with D hard to call. The CDR3 totals 13 residues. Germline CDR1 and CDR2: MNHEY and SVGAGI. Between the trimmed V and J ends, which lost 0 bases and 4 bases, there was a span of 6 bases. The CDR3 DNA reads as TGTGCCAGCAGTTACTCGAGGCGAGAGACCCAGTACTTC. Translating it yields CASSYSRRETQYF.

The chain employs TRBV7-9 and TRBJ2-2; 9 bases map to TRBD2. The CDR3 runs to 17 residues. Germline CDR1 and CDR2: SEHNR and FQNEAQ (reference sequence). Trimming cost V 7 bases and J 3 bases; bases outside gene matches: 12. CDR3 sequence (DNA): TGTGCCAGCACCACCATAGGGACTAGCAGATACACCGGGGAGCTGTTTTTT. Its translation: CASTTIGTSRYTGELFF.

The rearrangement uses TRBV4-3 and TRBJ2-3; 8 bases are a match to TRBD2. There are 19 residues in the CDR3. Trimming at V came to 0 bases and at J to 5 bases, leaving 16 bases not matched to a gene. Germline V gene lookup returns CDR1 LGHNA and CDR2 YSLEER. This CDR3 reads CASSQDHGLSGGPGDTQYF. The DNA for the CDR3 is TGCGCCAGCAGCCAAGATCATGGGTTGTCGGGAGGGCCGGGAGATACGCAGTATTTT.

The rearrangement uses TRBV4-1 and TRBJ2-5; D is unclear. The germline CDR1 and CDR2 sequences are MGHRA and YSYEKL. Trimming removed 0 bases at V and 5 bases at J, with 7 bases between. The CDR3 consists of 13 residues. This chain's CDR3 is CASSQDVGETQYF. In DNA, the CDR3 is TGCGCCAGCAGCCAAGACGTGGGGGAGACCCAGTACTTC.

The chain recombines TRBV19 with TRBJ2-3, with D possibly matching TRBD1 (6 bases). Trimming removed 5 bases at V and 6 bases at J, with 18 bases between. The length of the CDR3 is 15 residues. Germline V lookup: CDR1 LNHDA, CDR2 SQIVND (reference sequence). CDR3 nucleotides: TGTGCCAGTAGTTCAAGGGGGAGCCCAAGGGATACGCAGTATTTT. Its translation is CASSSRGSPRDTQYF.

The chain is built from TRBV11-2 and TRBJ2-1; 7 bases are shared with TRBD1. The CDR3 runs to 15 residues. Germline V gene sequence: CDR1 SGHAT, CDR2 FQNNGV. V dropped 5 bases and J dropped 0; count of bases not matched to a gene: 4. CDR3 in DNA: TGTGCCAGCAGCCGAGGGACAGACTCCTACAATGAGCAGTTCTTC. Its translation: CASSRGTDSYNEQFF.

V and J are TRBV28 and TRBJ1-2; no firm D call. V shed 7 bases and J shed 7 bases, with 7 bases lying between them. The CDR3 spans 10 residues. Looked up from germline, CDR1 is MDHEN and CDR2 is SYDVKM. CDR3: CASMGGGYTF. The CDR3 DNA sequence: TGTGCCAGCATGGGTGGTGGCTACACCTTC.

V is TRBV5-1 and J is TRBJ2-1, with 7 bases identical to TRBD1. Per the germline V gene, CDR1 is SGHRS and CDR2 is YFSETQ. The CDR3 totals 15 residues. J was trimmed by 2 bases and V by 4 bases; bases with no gene match: 6. CDR3: CASSRGQEPYNEQFF. DNA for the CDR3: TGCGCCAGCAGCCGAGGACAGGAACCCTACAATGAGCAGTTCTTC.

CDR3 region: CASSPGQAYNEQFF. In DNA, the CDR3 is TGTGCCAGCAGCCCGGGGCAGGCATACAATGAGCAGTTCTTC. V gene TRBV28 combines with J gene TRBJ2-1; the D gene could be TRBD1 or TRBD2 (5 bases each). The germline V and J ends were trimmed by 6 bases and 4 bases, with 13 bases remaining between them. This CDR3 comprises 14 residues. The V gene's germline CDR1 is MDHEN and CDR2 SYDVKM.

For this clone: The identical CDR3 is also encoded by other nucleotide sequences in the sample. V is TRBV5-4 and J is TRBJ2-1; 7 nucleotides line up with TRBD1. The trim removed 0 bases at V and 2 bases at J, leaving 2 bases unmatched. The CDR3 is 15 residues long. From germline, CDR1 is SGHNT and CDR2 YYREEE (reference sequence). The CDR3 spells CASSLGQGTYNEQFF. Here the CDR3 DNA reads TGTGCCAGCAGCTTGGGACAGGGCACCTACAATGAGCAGTTCTTC. Full variable domain (missing parts from reference TRBV5-4 and TRBJ2-1): ETGVTQSPTHLIKTRGQQVTLRCSSQSGHNTVSWYQQALGQGPQFIFQYYREEENGRGNFPPRFSGLQFPNYSSELNVNALELDDSALYLCASSLGQGTYNEQFFGPGTRLTVL.

Concerning this clone itself: This CDR3 is also generated by other DNA sequences in the sample. The chain has TRBV15 and TRBJ2-7; D unclear. This CDR3 has 12 residues. V lost 1 base and J lost 1, with 2 bases in between. The germline gives CDR1 LNHNV, CDR2 YYDKDF (reference sequence). DNA for the CDR3: TGTGCCACCAGCAGAGGGTCCTACGAGCAGTACTTC. It translates to CATSRGSYEQYF.

The J gene is TRBJ2-1, the V gene TRBV7-3; the match to TRBD2 covers 9 bases. CDR3 length: 18 residues. Germline V CDR1 and CDR2: SGHTA, FQGTGA. The junction had 15 bases not matched to a gene; V was cut back by 4 bases and J by 5 bases. The CDR3 region is CASSSPSASGVIHNEQFF. In DNA form, the CDR3 reads TGTGCCAGCAGCTCCCCGTCGGCTAGCGGGGTAATTCACAATGAGCAGTTCTTC.